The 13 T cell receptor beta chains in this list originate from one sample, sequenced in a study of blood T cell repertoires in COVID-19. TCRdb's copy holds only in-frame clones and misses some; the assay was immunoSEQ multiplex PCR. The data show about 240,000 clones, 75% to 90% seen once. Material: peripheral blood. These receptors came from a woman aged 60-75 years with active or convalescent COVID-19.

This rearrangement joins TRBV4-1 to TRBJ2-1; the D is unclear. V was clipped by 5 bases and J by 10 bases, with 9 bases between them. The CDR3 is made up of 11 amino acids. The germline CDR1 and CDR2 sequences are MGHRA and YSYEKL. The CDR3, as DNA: TGCGCCAGCAGCGTCCGACTGGAGCAGTTCTTC. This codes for CASSVRLEQFF.

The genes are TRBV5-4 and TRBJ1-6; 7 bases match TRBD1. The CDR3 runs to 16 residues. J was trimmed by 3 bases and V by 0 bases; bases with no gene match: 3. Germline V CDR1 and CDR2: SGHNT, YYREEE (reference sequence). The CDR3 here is CASSLAGTDYNSPLHF. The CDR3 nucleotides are TGTGCCAGCAGCTTGGCCGGGACAGACTATAATTCACCCCTCCACTTT. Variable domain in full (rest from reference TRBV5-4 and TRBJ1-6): ETGVTQSPTHLIKTRGQQVTLRCSSQSGHNTVSWYQQALGQGPQFIFQYYREEENGRGNFPPRFSGLQFPNYSSELNVNALELDDSALYLCASSLAGTDYNSPLHFGNGTRLTVT.

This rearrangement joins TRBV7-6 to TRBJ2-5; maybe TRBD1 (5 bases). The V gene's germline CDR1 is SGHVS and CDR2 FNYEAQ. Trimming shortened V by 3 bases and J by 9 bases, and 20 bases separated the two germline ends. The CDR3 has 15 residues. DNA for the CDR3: TGTGCCAGCAGCTTGGGGCTTAGCAATATGTCTCCCCAGTACTTC. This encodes CASSLGLSNMSPQYF. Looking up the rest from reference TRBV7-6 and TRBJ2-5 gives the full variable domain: GAGVSQSPRYKVTKRGQDVALRCDPISGHVSLYWYRQALGQGPEFLTYFNYEAQQDKSGLPNDRFSAERPEGSISTLTIQRTEQRDSAMYRCASSLGLSNMSPQYFGPGTRLLVL.

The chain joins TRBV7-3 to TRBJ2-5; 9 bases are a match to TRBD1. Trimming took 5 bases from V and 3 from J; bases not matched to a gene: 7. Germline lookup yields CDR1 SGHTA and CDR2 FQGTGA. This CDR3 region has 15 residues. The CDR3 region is CASSPGQGLEETQYF. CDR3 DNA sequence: TGTGCCAGCAGCCCGGGACAGGGACTTGAAGAGACCCAGTACTTC.

Here the CDR3 reads CASTRTPGLTEAFF. In nucleotides, the CDR3 is TGTGCCAGCACCAGAACGCCAGGGCTTACTGAAGCTTTCTTT. The V gene is TRBV6-5, the J gene TRBJ1-1; tentatively, D is TRBD1 (5 bases). V shed 7 bases and J shed 5 bases, with 17 bases lying between them. The CDR3 is 14 residues long. Germline values: CDR1 MNHEY, CDR2 SVGAGI.

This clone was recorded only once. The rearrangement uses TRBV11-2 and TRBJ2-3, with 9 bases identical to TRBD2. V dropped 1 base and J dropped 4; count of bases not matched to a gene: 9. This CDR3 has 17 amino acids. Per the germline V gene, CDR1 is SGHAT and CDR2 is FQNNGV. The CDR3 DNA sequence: TGTGCCAGCAGCTTAGGAGAGGGCGGGGGGGCCGCAGATACGCAGTATTTT. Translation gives CASSLGEGGGAADTQYF. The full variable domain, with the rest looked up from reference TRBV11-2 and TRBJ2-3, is EAGVAQSPRYKIIEKRQSVAFWCNPISGHATLYWYQQILGQGPKLLIQFQNNGVVDDSQLPKDRFSAERLKGVDSTLKIQPAKLEDSAVYLCASSLGEGGGAADTQYFGPGTRLTVL.

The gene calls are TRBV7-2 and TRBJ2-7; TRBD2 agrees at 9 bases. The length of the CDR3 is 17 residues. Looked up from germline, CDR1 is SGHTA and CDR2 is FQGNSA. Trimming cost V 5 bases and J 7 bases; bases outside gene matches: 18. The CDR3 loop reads CASSPRLVAGAAREQYF. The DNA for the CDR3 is TGTGCCAGCAGCCCTAGGTTGGTAGCGGGGGCCGCTAGGGAGCAGTACTTC.

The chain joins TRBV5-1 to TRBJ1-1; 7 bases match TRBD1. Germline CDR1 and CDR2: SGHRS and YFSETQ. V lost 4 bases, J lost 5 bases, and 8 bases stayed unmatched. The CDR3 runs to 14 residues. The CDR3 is CASSVDRDGTEAFF. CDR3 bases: TGCGCCAGCAGCGTCGACAGGGATGGAACTGAAGCTTTCTTT.

Here the CDR3 reads CASRGLAETQYF. The CDR3 DNA sequence: TGTGCCAGCAGGGGACTAGCAGAGACCCAGTACTTC. The V gene is TRBV2, the J gene TRBJ2-5; 9 bases match TRBD2. CDR3 length: 12 residues. The germline V gene has CDR1 SNHLY and CDR2 FYNNEI. Trimming cost V 6 bases and J 4 bases; bases outside gene matches: 0. Full variable domain (rest looked up from reference TRBV2 and TRBJ2-5): EPEVTQTPSHQVTQMGQEVILRCVPISNHLYFYWYRQILGQKVEFLVSFYNNEISEKSEIFDDQFSVERPDGSNFTLKIRSTKLEDSAMYFCASRGLAETQYFGPGTRLLVL.

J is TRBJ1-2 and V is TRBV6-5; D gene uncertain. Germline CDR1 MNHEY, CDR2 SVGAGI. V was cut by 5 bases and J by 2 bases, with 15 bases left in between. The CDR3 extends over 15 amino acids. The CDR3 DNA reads TGTGCCAGCAGTAAAACCATAGCCTCAAACTATGGCTACACCTTC. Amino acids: CASSKTIASNYGYTF.

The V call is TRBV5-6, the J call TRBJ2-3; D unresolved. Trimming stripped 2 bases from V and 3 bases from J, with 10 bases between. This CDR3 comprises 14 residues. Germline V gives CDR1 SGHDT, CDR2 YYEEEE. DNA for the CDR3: TGTGCCAGCAGCTTCCTCGACTCTACAGATACGCAGTATTTT. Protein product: CASSFLDSTDTQYF. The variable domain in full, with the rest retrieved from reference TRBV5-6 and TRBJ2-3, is DAGVTQSPTHLIKTRGQQVTLRCSPKSGHDTVSWYQQALGQGPQFIFQYYEEEERQRGNFPDRFSGHQFPNYSSELNVNALLLGDSALYLCASSFLDSTDTQYFGPGTRLTVL.

The CDR3 DNA reads as TGTGCCAGCACCGTAGACACCATATATTTT. Its translation: CASTVDTIYF. This chain links TRBV28 with TRBJ1-3; D uncertain. The CDR3 spans 10 residues. The V gene lost 7 bases and the J gene lost 8 bases, with 6 bases spanning the gap. CDR1 MDHEN and CDR2 SYDVKM come from the germline V gene.

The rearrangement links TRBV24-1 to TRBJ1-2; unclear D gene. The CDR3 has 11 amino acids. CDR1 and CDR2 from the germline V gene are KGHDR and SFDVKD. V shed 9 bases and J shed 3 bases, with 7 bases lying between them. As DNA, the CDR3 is TGTGCCACCGGGCTCGACTATGGCTACACCTTC. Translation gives CATGLDYGYTF.